The rows below give T cell receptor beta chains drawn from one sample of a study of OX40 agonist ivuxolimab in advanced cancers. Generated by immunoSEQ multiplex PCR, the TCRdb table keeps only in-frame clones and is missing some. The data show about 19,000 clones, about 70% seen once. The specimen was CD4+ or CD8+ T cells sorted from blood, collected in a trial of the OX40 agonist ivuxolimab. These receptors all stem from an adult with an advanced solid tumor such as melanoma, head and neck, liver or kidney cancer. Both conserved end residues are part of each CDR3. The order of the fields is clone size, D gene, J gene, V gene, CDR3 DNA, CDR3 protein. D genes are given only for firm matches. Clone size is not always given. Where it is, it says once, few, many or a class for expanded clones.

.,.,TRBJ1-5,TRBV27,TGTGCCAGCGGGGGTAATCAGCCCCAGCATTTT,CASGGNQPQHF
many,.,TRBJ2-7,TRBV9,TGTGCCAGCAGCGTAGAGGAAGACCTCTCCTACGAGCAGTACTTC,CASSVEEDLSYEQYF
few,.,TRBJ2-1,TRBV28,TGTGCCAGCAGTTTATTAGGCAGGAGCTACAATGAGCAGTTCTTC,CASSLLGRSYNEQFF
.,.,TRBJ2-5,TRBV7-9,TGTGCCAGCAGCTTAGTGACCGCTCAAGAGACCCAGTACTTC,CASSLVTAQETQYF
.,TRBD2,TRBJ2-1,TRBV5-1,TGCGCCAGCAGCCCGGCCCCTCCTAGCGGGAGAGCCTTTGAGCAGTTCTTC,CASSPAPPSGRAFEQFF
.,.,TRBJ2-7,TRBV4-2,TGTGCCAGCAGCCAAGCGGTAGGGGACGAGCAGTACTTC,CASSQAVGDEQYF
once,.,TRBJ2-7,TRBV5-4,TGTGCCAGCAGCTTTCGACAGGTGGAGTCCGAGCAGTACTTC,CASSFRQVESEQYF
.,TRBD2,TRBJ2-7,TRBV6-6,TGTGCCAGCAGTTGGCGGGGGGGTACTTACGAGCAGTACTTC,CASSWRGGTYEQYF
.,.,TRBJ2-7,TRBV6-5,TGTGCCAGCAGTTTATCTTGGGGGTCGGGGGAGCAGTACTTC,CASSLSWGSGEQYF
.,.,TRBJ2-3,TRBV15,TGTGCCACCCGAAAGACAGGGGACTACCCCACAGATACGCAGTATTTT,CATRKTGDYPTDTQYF
.,.,TRBJ1-1,TRBV6-6,TGTGCCAGCAGCTTGGGGAGGGGAGTGACTGAAGCTTTCTTT,CASSLGRGVTEAFF
medium-sized,.,TRBJ2-1,TRBV27,TGTGCCAGCAGTGCCCAGGTTTGGAGTGAGCAGTTCTTC,CASSAQVWSEQFF
.,TRBD1,TRBJ1-4,TRBV6-6,TGTGCCAGCAGGCCCGGGACAGAGAATGAAAAACTGTTTTTT,CASRPGTENEKLFF
.,.,TRBJ2-1,TRBV19,TGTGCCAGTAAGAAGGGGAGGGAGCAGTTCTTC,CASKKGREQFF
.,.,TRBJ1-2,TRBV6-1,TGTGCCAGCAGTGAAGCGCTCTGGGGAGCAGGGTATGGCTACACCTTC,CASSEALWGAGYGYTF
.,.,TRBJ1-2,TRBV6-5,TGTGCCAGCAGTTACTCGAGGGCAGGGGTTGATGGCTACACCTTC,CASSYSRAGVDGYTF
few,TRBD2,TRBJ2-1,TRBV6-5,TGTGCCAGCAGTTATCGGGAGGACTACAATGAGCAGTTCTTC,CASSYREDYNEQFF
.,.,TRBJ2-7,TRBV4-1,TGCGCCAGCAGCCAAGAGTTAATCTACGAGCAGTACTTC,CASSQELIYEQYF
few,TRBD1,TRBJ1-2,TRBV29-1,TGCAGCACCGGGACAGGGAACTATGGCTACACCTTC,CSTGTGNYGYTF